These 8 T cell receptor beta chains came from one sample sequenced in a study of T cell changes during pregnancy in multiple sclerosis. The method was immunoSEQ multiplex PCR; TCRdb's version includes in-frame clones alone and lacks a portion of them. The data hold some 77,000 clones, with around nine tenths observed a single time. Sequenced material: peripheral blood, taken in the second trimester of pregnancy. The source of these receptors is a female donor in good health, enrolled as a control in a pregnancy study.

The V and J genes are TRBV4-3 and TRBJ2-1, with a tentative D call TRBD1 (5 bases). This CDR3 region has 16 residues. Per the germline V gene, CDR1 is LGHNA and CDR2 is YSLEER. Deletions cut 0 bases from V and 4 bases from J, with 13 bases between. The DNA for the CDR3 is TGCGCCAGCAGCCAAGATTGGGTCCCAGGGTACAATGAGCAGTTCTTC. It encodes CASSQDWVPGYNEQFF.

The chain uses TRBV18 and TRBJ1-3; D call uncertain. The CDR3 loop spans 17 amino acids. Germline V gene lookup returns CDR1 KGHSH and CDR2 LQKENI. V was clipped by 0 bases and J by 2 bases, with 14 bases between them. CDR3 coding DNA: TGTGCCAGCTCACCACCGGGCAGCAGAACGGCTGGAAACACCATATATTTT. Its protein product is CASSPPGSRTAGNTIYF.

The genes are TRBV7-2 and TRBJ1-3, with D unclear. Germline-derived CDR1 and CDR2 are SGHTA and FQGNSA. The CDR3 length is 15 residues. V dropped 3 bases and J dropped 0 bases, with 9 bases sitting between them. CDR3 in DNA: TGTGCCAGCAGCTTGCAACTGATCTCTGGAAACACCATATATTTT. Translated: CASSLQLISGNTIYF.

The sample holds a few counts of this clone. The V call is TRBV9, the J call TRBJ2-7; 7 nucleotides match TRBD1. Trimming cost V 4 bases and J 5 bases; bases outside gene matches: 6. Germline lookup yields CDR1 SGDLS and CDR2 YYNGEE. The CDR3 spans 13 residues. CDR3 region: CASSTQGSDEQYF. Here the CDR3 DNA reads TGTGCCAGCAGCACACAGGGGTCCGACGAGCAGTACTTC.

The V gene is TRBV6-6, the J gene TRBJ1-6, with D unclear. The CDR3 spans 14 residues. Per germline, CDR1 MNHNY and CDR2 SVGAGI (reference sequence). Trimming pared 2 bases from V and 7 bases from J, leaving 9 bases between. CDR3 nucleotides: TGTGCCAGCAGTTACCCACAGAGAAATTCACCCCTCCACTTT. Translation gives CASSYPQRNSPLHF.

This clone appeared a single time. The chain recombines TRBV5-1 with TRBJ1-6; D is unclear. The V end was cut by 2 bases, the J end by 7 bases, with 10 bases between. There are 14 residues in the CDR3. CDR1 SGHRS and CDR2 YFSETQ come from the germline V gene. The CDR3 sequence is CASSFLPGNSPLHF. CDR3 in DNA: TGCGCCAGCAGCTTTCTTCCGGGAAATTCACCCCTCCACTTT.

This chain connects TRBV4-3 to TRBJ2-3, with D possibly being TRBD2 (6 bases). V was trimmed by 5 bases and J by 5 bases, leaving 11 bases between them. CDR1 is LGHNA and CDR2 is YSLEER in the germline V gene. The CDR3 consists of 13 residues. The CDR3, as DNA: TGCGCCAGCAGCTACGGGGGAGGAGATACGCAGTATTTT. This encodes CASSYGGGDTQYF.

The chain combines TRBV11-2 with TRBJ2-3, with 14 bases fitting TRBD2. This CDR3 is 17 amino acids long. CDR1 is SGHAT, CDR2 FQNNGV, per germline. The ends lost 5 bases at V and 5 bases at J; junction bases unmatched: 9. In DNA, the CDR3 is TGTGCCAGCAGCAACCGCGGACTAGCGGGGGGCGGAGATACGCAGTATTTT. This gives the protein CASSNRGLAGGGDTQYF.